This TCR beta chain appears in the sequencing data of a study of beta chain features in type 1 diabetes (dated by TCRdb to between 2017 and 2018). Background for the entire study: Mean age, gender distribution, total cell number and subset yield did not differ between patients and healthy donors. Across all samples, some 99 million sorted cells were examined, and cell number per subset correlated strongly with RNA yield. The study compared TCRB repertoires of sorted circulating CD4+ T cell subsets between recently diagnosed type 1 diabetes patients and matched healthy donors. Regulatory and stem cell-like memory subsets were obtained from only 8 patients and about eight healthy donors, while naive and central memory subsets were obtained from all 30 or so donors. On the study overall, not on this receptor specifically: At VDJ recombination sites, patients with type 1 diabetes made fewer insertions and deleted more nucleotides, a pattern implying thymic rearrangement abnormalities. Because cDNA rather than genomic DNA was sequenced, highly expressing activated cells could have been over-represented, although no difference in activation and CD3 levels was found between groups. HLA sub-analyses involved small numbers of individuals, so any influence of HLA type on TCRB rearrangement remained unresolved. Naive, central memory and regulatory TCRB repertoires appeared to be more similar among patients than among healthy donors. Shorter templates might be favored by PCR, yet because patient and control samples were amplified and corrected together, any such skew would affect both groups equally. In all four CD4+ subsets, TCRB CDR3 length was moderately but significantly shorter in type 1 diabetes patients.

The High Capacity cDNA Reverse Transcription Kit was used to reverse transcribe all of the isolated RNA, meaning that expressed TCRB transcripts were what got sequenced. Deep immunoSEQ sequencing was applied to naive, central memory and regulatory T cell samples, giving an average of roughly 3.5 million total reads per sample. Sorted cells were lysed in RLT buffer and RNA was extracted with DNase-treated RNeasy Micro or Mini kits, depending on cell number. Each cell subset was processed on its own to prevent cross-contamination, while patient and healthy donor samples were processed together. The immunoSEQ multiplex PCR was used to amplify TCRB sequences from cDNA, yielding 87-bp fragments that span the CDR3 region. Sequencing of the amplicons was done on the Illumina HiSeq platform. For the original study's pipeline: Synthetic template baselines were used to correct PCR bias computationally, reads within Hamming distance 2 were collapsed together, and singletons that could not be merged were discarded. By aligning reads against IMGT, V, D and J genes, CDR3 length, and insertions or deletions at six rearrangement sites were assigned. Within each subset, clonotype counts were normalized to sorted cell number, after which true diversity and Gini coefficients were computed with the tcR R package. Repertoire sharing was quantified using the overlap coefficient calculated on TCRB nucleotide sequences. Here the immuneACCESS table is served through TCRdb, limited to in-frame sequences with V and J called. Missing clones are a known gap in these copies; in checked studies unresolved V genes cover under half, and the rest lacks a known reason. V and J calls and clone size are given by that table; D and trimming were obtained from the DNA. The sample includes about 290,000 clones, with approximately 8.1% observed a single time. The ten largest account for approximately 1% of the sample.

Each donor gave one peripheral blood draw, approximately 120 mL on average, collected into heparinised tubes. Naive, central memory, regulatory and stem cell-like memory CD4+ T cells were sorted on a BD FACSAria II using a panel including CD45RO, CCR7, CD25, CD127, CD95 and CD27. All sorted populations exceeded 95% purity. PBMCs were isolated immediately by Lymphoprep density gradient centrifugation and stained directly without culture. Samples were stained and sorted in pairs, with one healthy donor and one patient per experiment, so that batch effects were minimized. Deletion took 1 base off V and 9 bases off J, with a span of 9 bases between the germline ends. Measured from the cysteine to the phenylalanine, the CDR3 is 12 residues long. Only the CDR3 part of the read is kept: 36 bases, read in frame from the first base. The germline V gene (reference sequence) gives CDR1 as SEHNR and CDR2 as FQNEAQ.

In the case of this clone: It has no known antigen specificity. Per-base quality was not reported, and no clone a single base away is much larger than it.

This TCR was sampled from a woman younger than 35 in good health. The sequenced material came from central memory CD4+ T cells from blood. The chain is encoded by TRBV7-9 joined to TRBJ1-2; the D gene cannot be resolved reliably. The nucleotides are TGTGCCAGCAGCTTAGAGACTGGGAGCTACACCTTC. Translated, this is CASSLETGSYTF.